This T cell receptor beta chain was recorded in a study of graft-versus-host responses after intestinal transplantation. CDR3 length equals 10 residues. Germline V lookup: CDR1 SQVTM, CDR2 ANQGSEA. V was pared by 8 bases and J by 6 bases, with 10 bases between. Study outcomes and limitations: Among recipient marrow samples, GvH clones were found; some appeared first in ileum or blood. Individuals carrying graft-donor T cell macrochimerism showed high graft-versus-host to host-versus-graft clonal ratios in allografts.

Points on this clone: Its antigen is unknown.

The table came from immunoSEQ multiplex PCR; TCRdb's copy has only in-frame clones and leaves some out. The sample carries some 110,000 clones, 85% to 95% recorded once. The sequencing here drew on unstimulated CD4+ T cells sorted from spleen or lymph node cells, taken before transplant. The rearrangement joins TRBV29-1 to TRBJ1-2; D not certain. The source of this sequence is a human donor who was the organ donor for an intestinal transplant. The CDR3 spells CSTGPDGYTF. The CDR3 coding sequence is TGCAGCACCGGACCGGATGGCTACACCTTC.